The rows below give T cell receptor beta chains drawn from one sample of a study of blood T cell repertoires in COVID-19. Clones were read by immunoSEQ multiplex PCR, and TCRdb kept only the in-frame ones, dropping some. Of 250,000 to 300,000 clones listed, around nine tenths are singletons. The sample taken for sequencing was peripheral blood. All receptors derive from a woman aged 55-69 years with COVID-19, enrolled during active disease. Each CDR3 is given with its conserved first and last residue.

TRBV20-1	TRBJ2-1	CSASSRGRDNEQFF
TRBV9	TRBJ1-1	CASSVEDTNTEAFF
TRBV19	TRBJ2-5	CASRDLTGGAETQYF
TRBV12-3/TRBV12-4	TRBJ1-1	CASSLSVNTEAFF
TRBV28	TRBJ2-5	CATVLGGEETQYF
TRBV4-2	TRBJ1-2	CASSQTLQANYGYTF
TRBV18	TRBJ2-5	CASSPGTAGLAAKETQYF
TRBV6-4	TRBJ2-1	CASSAEGLAGGYEQFF
TRBV5-1	TRBJ1-2	CASGGHEGAGYTF
TRBV19	TRBJ2-4	CASSIRTAQVDIQYF
TRBV24-1	TRBJ1-2	CATSPSDRGFPYGYTF
TRBV28	TRBJ1-4	CASSLVYELHGNEKLFF
TRBV9	TRBJ2-1	CASSPNSGDKYNEQFF
TRBV2	TRBJ1-3	CASSIESSGNTIYF
TRBV28	TRBJ2-1	CASSRAGVSNEQFF
TRBV29-1	TRBJ2-7	CSVSSGYEQYF
TRBV10-3	TRBJ2-3	CAIRGPNEGASSTDTQYF
TRBV30	TRBJ1-5	CAWSVRVGQPQHF
TRBV5-1	TRBJ1-5	CASSLGDRNNQPQHF
TRBV7-3	TRBJ2-2	CASSWTGTGTGELFF
TRBV14	TRBJ2-4	CASSLTTGGANIQYF
TRBV29-1	TRBJ2-3	CSVEVASGPVAQYF
TRBV27	TRBJ2-3	CASSLSRGSTDTQYF
TRBV24-1	TRBJ2-5	CATSDRRGLETQYF
TRBV6-1	TRBJ2-2	CASSEALGGRAHGELFF
TRBV7-9	TRBJ2-3	CASSILAGGFTDTQYF
TRBV4-3	TRBJ2-2	CASSGGLNTGELFF
TRBV5-4	TRBJ1-4	CASSLGAGLNEKLFF
TRBV2	TRBJ2-3	CASSEVGGALDTQYF
TRBV27	TRBJ1-6	CASRKVQGAYSPLHF
TRBV20-1	TRBJ2-3	CSASGQGSTDTQYF
TRBV29-1	TRBJ1-1	CSVVGQLMNTEAFF
TRBV6-2/TRBV6-3	TRBJ1-5	CASSKGTGGKNQPQHF
TRBV7-9	TRBJ2-1	CATPGAVGNEQFF